Listed below are T cell receptor beta chains from one sample, sequenced in a study of CD8 T cells in Susac syndrome. In TCRdb, the immunoSEQ multiplex PCR reads were re-called with MiXCR into one record per CDR3 protein. Of about 210,000 distinct CDR3 sequences listed, around 95% were seen once; the top ten hold 0.075% to 0.095%. The specimen was CD4+ T cells from PBMCs. Receptors originate from a human donor with multiple sclerosis. Both conserved end residues are trimmed from each CDR3. Each record gives: CDR3 protein, V gene, J gene, D gene. A D gene is named only where the DNA matches it firmly.

ASSPQTGPYEQY,TRBV2,TRBJ2-7,TRBD1
ASWDLGRSNEQY,TRBV6-2/TRBV6-3,TRBJ2-7,.
SASFTGDEQF,TRBV20-1,TRBJ2-1,.
ASNPRGRGRDTQY,TRBV2,TRBJ2-3,.
SARGTRQNTEAF,TRBV20-1,TRBJ1-1,.
ASSTRMVVETQY,TRBV3-1,TRBJ2-5,.
ASSYSITDTQY,TRBV6-5,TRBJ2-3,.
SASSQGSQGQETQY,TRBV20-1,TRBJ2-5,.
ASLLWGGYNEQF,TRBV2,TRBJ2-1,TRBD2
AWSVIPGYGYT,TRBV30,TRBJ1-2,.
ASGRGDYEQY,TRBV3-1,TRBJ2-7,.
SVGLAGGPRSEGEQY,TRBV29-1,TRBJ2-7,TRBD2
ASSLGGTLTDTQY,TRBV7-3,TRBJ2-3,.
ASSRLGTDTQY,TRBV2,TRBJ2-3,.
ASSPTRLVGPYEQY,TRBV7-9,TRBJ2-7,.
SVEDPAGSDTQY,TRBV29-1,TRBJ2-3,.
ASSITRNEQY,TRBV2,TRBJ2-7,.
ASSQGSGRAREQY,TRBV3-1,TRBJ2-7,TRBD2
ASSLYRGKENEQY,TRBV5-1,TRBJ2-7,TRBD1
SVGASGISYNEQF,TRBV29-1,TRBJ2-1,TRBD2
ASSLDIPGTQY,TRBV7-7,TRBJ2-5,.
AISEPNTEAF,TRBV10-3,TRBJ1-1,.
AWSRTGDYGYT,TRBV30,TRBJ1-2,TRBD1
SAGPGLATGELF,TRBV29-1,TRBJ2-2,.
SVAGDTEAF,TRBV29-1,TRBJ1-1,.
ASSVGQRVYEQY,TRBV13,TRBJ2-7,.
ASGLTGANVLT,TRBV12-5,TRBJ2-6,.
ASSTAHNRSLYEQY,TRBV5-1,TRBJ2-7,.
AWSPTGQDGYT,TRBV30,TRBJ1-2,.